This TCR beta chain was identified during a study of T cell changes during pregnancy in multiple sclerosis (dated by TCRdb to between 2018 and 2021). Concerning the study at large: In women with multiple sclerosis, the researchers looked at how the T cell repertoire shifted as pregnancy progressed.

The library was built by means of the immunoSEQ multiplex PCR assay. TCRdb took this table from immuneACCESS and kept in-frame rearrangements with V and J called. Such tables lack part of the clones; where checked against another copy, unresolved V genes explain under half of the gap, and the rest is unexplained. Within this sample are about 80,000 clones, with about 91% of them counted one time only. Over 1.1% of the sample is in the top ten clones. A note on this clone: No antigen is known for it. Nothing much larger sits one base from this clone, and base qualities are not available.

V and J are truncated by 4 bases and 5 bases respectively, leaving an intervening sequence of 8 bases. Per the germline V gene (reference sequence), MNHEY is the CDR1 and SMNVEV is the CDR2. The CDR3 spans 12 residues, from the cysteine through the phenylalanine. Only the CDR3 DNA is retained, 36 bases long and in frame from the first base. The sample consisted of peripheral blood, taken before pregnancy. The receptor chain draws on TRBV27 and TRBJ1-1; no D segment can be confidently identified. The receptor was derived from a female donor with multiple sclerosis, enrolled in a pregnancy study. The CDR3 reads CASSSAGTEAFF. The nucleotide sequence reads as follows: TGTGCCAGCAGTTCTGCGGGGACTGAAGCTTTCTTT.